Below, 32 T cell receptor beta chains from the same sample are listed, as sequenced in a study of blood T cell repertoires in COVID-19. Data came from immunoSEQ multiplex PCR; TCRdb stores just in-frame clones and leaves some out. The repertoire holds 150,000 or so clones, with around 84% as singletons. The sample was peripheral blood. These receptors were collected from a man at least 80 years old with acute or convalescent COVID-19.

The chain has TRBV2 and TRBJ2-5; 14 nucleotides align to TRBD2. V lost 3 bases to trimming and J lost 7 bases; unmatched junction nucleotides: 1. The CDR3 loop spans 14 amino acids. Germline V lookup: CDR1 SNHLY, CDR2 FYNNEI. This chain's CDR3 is CASSEGTSGRTQYF. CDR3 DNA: TGTGCCAGCAGTGAGGGGACTAGCGGGAGGACCCAGTACTTC. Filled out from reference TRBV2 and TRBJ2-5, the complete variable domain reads EPEVTQTPSHQVTQMGQEVILRCVPISNHLYFYWYRQILGQKVEFLVSFYNNEISEKSEIFDDQFSVERPDGSNFTLKIRSTKLEDSAMYFCASSEGTSGRTQYFGPGTRLLVL.

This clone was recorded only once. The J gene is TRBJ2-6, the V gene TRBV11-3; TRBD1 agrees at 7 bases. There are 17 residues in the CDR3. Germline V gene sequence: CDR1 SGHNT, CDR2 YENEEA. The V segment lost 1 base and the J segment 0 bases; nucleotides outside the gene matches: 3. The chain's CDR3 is CASSLGQGSSGANVLTF. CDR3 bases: TGTGCCAGCAGCTTAGGACAGGGCAGCTCTGGGGCCAACGTCCTGACTTTC.

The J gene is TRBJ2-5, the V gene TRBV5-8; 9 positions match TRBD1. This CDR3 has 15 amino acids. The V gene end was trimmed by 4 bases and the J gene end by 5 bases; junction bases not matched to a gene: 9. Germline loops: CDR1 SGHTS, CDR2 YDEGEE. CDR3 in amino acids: CASSTGGDWRETQYF. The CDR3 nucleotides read TGTGCCAGCAGCACAGGGGGCGACTGGCGGGAGACCCAGTACTTC.

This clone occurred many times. CDR3 bases: TGTGCCAGCAGGGGAACTACTAACAGGGAGCAGCCCCAGCATTTT. This codes for CASRGTTNREQPQHF. The chain links TRBV6-5 to TRBJ1-5, with D tentatively TRBD1 (6 bases). The CDR3 contains 15 residues. V was pared by 6 bases and J by 7 bases, with 19 bases between. CDR1 MNHEY and CDR2 SVGAGI come from the germline V gene.

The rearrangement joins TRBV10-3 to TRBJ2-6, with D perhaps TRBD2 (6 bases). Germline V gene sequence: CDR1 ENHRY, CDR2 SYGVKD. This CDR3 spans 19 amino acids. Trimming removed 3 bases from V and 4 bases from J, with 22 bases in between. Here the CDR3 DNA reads TGTGCCATCAGTGACGCTGGAGGGGCTAGCGTCTCGGGGGCCAACGTCCTGACTTTC. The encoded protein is CAISDAGGASVSGANVLTF.

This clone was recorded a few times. The CDR3 protein is CASSLPGGGASTDTQYF. The CDR3 bases are TGTGCCAGCAGCCTACCCGGGGGGGGCGCTAGCACAGATACGCAGTATTTT. The chain links TRBV5-6 to TRBJ2-3; 8 bases are shared with TRBD2. In germline, CDR1 is SGHDT, CDR2 YYEEEE. The CDR3 length is 17 residues. The trim removed 4 bases at V and 0 bases at J, leaving 10 bases unmatched. The full variable domain, with the rest looked up from reference TRBV5-6 and TRBJ2-3, is DAGVTQSPTHLIKTRGQQVTLRCSPKSGHDTVSWYQQALGQGPQFIFQYYEEEERQRGNFPDRFSGHQFPNYSSELNVNALLLGDSALYLCASSLPGGGASTDTQYFGPGTRLTVL.

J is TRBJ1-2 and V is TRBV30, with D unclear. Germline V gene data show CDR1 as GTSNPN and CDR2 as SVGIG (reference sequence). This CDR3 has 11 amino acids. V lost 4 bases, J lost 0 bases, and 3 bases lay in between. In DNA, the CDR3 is TGTGCCTGGACAGCTAACTATGGCTACACCTTC. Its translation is CAWTANYGYTF.

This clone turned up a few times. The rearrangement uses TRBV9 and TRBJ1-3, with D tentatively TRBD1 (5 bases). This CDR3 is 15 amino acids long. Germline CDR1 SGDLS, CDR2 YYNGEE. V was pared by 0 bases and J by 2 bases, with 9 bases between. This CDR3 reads CASSVDGGTGNTIYF. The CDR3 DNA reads TGTGCCAGCAGCGTAGACGGGGGTACTGGAAACACCATATATTTT.

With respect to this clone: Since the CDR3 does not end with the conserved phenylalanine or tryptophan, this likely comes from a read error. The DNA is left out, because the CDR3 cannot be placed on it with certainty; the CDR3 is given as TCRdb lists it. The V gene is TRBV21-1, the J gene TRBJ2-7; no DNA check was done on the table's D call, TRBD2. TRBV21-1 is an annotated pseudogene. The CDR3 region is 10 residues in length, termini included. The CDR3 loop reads CASSTVRLGD.

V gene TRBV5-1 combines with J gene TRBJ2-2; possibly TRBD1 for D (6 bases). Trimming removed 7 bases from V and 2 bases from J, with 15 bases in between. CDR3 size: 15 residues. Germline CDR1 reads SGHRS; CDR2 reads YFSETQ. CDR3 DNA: TGCGCCAGCGGCCCCGGGACACTTAACACCGGGGAGCTGTTTTTT. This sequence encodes CASGPGTLNTGELFF. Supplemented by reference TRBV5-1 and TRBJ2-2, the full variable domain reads KAGVTQTPRYLIKTRGQQVTLSCSPISGHRSVSWYQQTPGQGLQFLFEYFSETQRNKGNFPGRFSGRQFSNSRSEMNVSTLELGDSALYLCASGPGTLNTGELFFGEGSRLTVL.

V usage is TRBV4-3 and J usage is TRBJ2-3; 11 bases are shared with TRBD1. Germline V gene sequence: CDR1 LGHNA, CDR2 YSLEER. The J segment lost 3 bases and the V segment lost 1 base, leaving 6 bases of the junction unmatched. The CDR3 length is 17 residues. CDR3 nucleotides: TGCGCCAGCAGCCAAGGGGCTGGGACAGGGGGAACAGATACGCAGTATTTT. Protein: CASSQGAGTGGTDTQYF.

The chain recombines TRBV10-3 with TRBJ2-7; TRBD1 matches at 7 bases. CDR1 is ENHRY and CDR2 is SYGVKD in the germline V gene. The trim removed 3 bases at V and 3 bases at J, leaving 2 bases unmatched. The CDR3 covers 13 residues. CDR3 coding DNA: TGTGCCATCAGTGATCGGGACAGCTACGAGCAGTACGTC. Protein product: CAISDRDSYEQYV.

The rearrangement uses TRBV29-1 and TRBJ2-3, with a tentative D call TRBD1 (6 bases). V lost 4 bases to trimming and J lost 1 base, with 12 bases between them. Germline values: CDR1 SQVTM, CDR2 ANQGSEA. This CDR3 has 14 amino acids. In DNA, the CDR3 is TGCAGCGTTGTGCCCAGGGGTGGCACAGATACGCAGTATTTT. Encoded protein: CSVVPRGGTDTQYF.

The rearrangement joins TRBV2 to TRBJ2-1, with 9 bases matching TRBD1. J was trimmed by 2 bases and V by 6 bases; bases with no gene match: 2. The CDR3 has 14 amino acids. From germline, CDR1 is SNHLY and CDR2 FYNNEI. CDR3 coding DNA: TGTGCCAGCAGAAGACAGGGGGCCTACAATGAGCAGTTCTTC. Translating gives CASRRQGAYNEQFF.

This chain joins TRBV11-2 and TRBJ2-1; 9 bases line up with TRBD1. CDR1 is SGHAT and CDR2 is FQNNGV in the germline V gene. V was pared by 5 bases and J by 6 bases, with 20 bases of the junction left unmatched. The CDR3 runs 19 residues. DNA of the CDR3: TGTGCCAGCAGCCTGACATACCCCACGGACAGGGGAGGGGGCAATGAGCAGTTCTTC. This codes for CASSLTYPTDRGGGNEQFF.

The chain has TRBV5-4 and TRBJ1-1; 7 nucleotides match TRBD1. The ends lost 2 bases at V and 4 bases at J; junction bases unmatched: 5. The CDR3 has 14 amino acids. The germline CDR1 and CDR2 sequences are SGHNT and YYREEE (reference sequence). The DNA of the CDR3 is TGTGCCAGCAGCTTAGGGGGCAGGGGCACTGAAGCTTTCTTT. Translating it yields CASSLGGRGTEAFF.

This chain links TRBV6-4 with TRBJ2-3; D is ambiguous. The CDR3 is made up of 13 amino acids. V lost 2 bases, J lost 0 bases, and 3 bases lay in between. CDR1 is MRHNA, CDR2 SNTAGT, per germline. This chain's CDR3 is CASSDPSTDTQYF. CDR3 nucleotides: TGTGCCAGCAGTGACCCTAGCACAGATACGCAGTATTTT.

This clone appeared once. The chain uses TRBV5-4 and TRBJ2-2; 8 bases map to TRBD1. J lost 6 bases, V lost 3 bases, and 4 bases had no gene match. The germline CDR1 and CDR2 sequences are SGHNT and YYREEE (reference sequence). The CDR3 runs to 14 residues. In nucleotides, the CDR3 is TGTGCCAGCAGCTCCGACAGGGGACCCGGGGAGCTGTTTTTT. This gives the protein CASSSDRGPGELFF.

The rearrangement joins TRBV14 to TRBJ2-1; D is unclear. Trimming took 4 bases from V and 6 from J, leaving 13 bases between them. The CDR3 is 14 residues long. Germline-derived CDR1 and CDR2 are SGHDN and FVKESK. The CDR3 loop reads CASSPLEVGNEQFF. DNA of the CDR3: TGTGCCAGCAGCCCCCTAGAAGTGGGCAATGAGCAGTTCTTC.

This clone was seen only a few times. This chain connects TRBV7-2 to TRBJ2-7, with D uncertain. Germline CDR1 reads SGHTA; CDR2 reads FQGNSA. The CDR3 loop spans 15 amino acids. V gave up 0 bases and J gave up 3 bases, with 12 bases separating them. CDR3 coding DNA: TGTGCCAGCAGCTTAGCGAACATCCCTAGCTACGAGCAGTACTTC. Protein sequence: CASSLANIPSYEQYF.

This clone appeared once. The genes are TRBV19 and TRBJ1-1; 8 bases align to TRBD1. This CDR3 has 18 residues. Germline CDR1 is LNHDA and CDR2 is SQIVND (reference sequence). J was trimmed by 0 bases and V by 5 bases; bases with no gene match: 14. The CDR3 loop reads CASSARQGFGQMNTEAFF. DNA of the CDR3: TGTGCCAGTAGTGCCCGACAGGGGTTCGGCCAAATGAACACTGAAGCTTTCTTT.

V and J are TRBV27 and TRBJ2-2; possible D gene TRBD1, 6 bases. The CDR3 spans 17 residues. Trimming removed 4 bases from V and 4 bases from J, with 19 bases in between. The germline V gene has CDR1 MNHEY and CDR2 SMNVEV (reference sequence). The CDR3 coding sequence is TGTGCCAGCAGTTATTTATTTACAGGGAAGGGCACCGGGGAGCTGTTTTTT. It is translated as CASSYLFTGKGTGELFF.

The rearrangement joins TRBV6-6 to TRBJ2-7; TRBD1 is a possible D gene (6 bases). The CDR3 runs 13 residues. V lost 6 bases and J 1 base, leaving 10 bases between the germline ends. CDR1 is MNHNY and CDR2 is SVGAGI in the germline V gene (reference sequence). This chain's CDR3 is CASREDSSYEQYF. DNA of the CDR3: TGTGCCAGCAGAGAGGACAGTTCCTACGAGCAGTACTTC.

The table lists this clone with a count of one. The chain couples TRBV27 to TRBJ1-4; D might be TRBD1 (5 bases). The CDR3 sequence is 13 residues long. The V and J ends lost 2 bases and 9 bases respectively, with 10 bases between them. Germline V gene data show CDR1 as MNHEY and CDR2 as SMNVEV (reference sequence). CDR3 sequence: CASSLQGSQKLFF. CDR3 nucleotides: TGTGCCAGCAGTTTACAGGGTTCGCAAAAACTGTTTTTT.

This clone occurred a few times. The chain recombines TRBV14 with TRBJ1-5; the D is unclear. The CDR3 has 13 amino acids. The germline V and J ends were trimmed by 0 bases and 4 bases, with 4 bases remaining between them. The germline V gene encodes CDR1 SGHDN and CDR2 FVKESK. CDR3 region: CASSQDLNQPQHF. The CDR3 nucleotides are TGTGCCAGCAGCCAAGACCTAAATCAGCCCCAGCATTTT.

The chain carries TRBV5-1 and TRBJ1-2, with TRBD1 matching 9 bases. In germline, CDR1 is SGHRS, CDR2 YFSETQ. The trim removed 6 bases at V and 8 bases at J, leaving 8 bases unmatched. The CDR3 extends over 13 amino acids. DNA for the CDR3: TGCGCCAGCACCAACGTGGACAGGGGCGGCTACACCTTC. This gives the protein CASTNVDRGGYTF.

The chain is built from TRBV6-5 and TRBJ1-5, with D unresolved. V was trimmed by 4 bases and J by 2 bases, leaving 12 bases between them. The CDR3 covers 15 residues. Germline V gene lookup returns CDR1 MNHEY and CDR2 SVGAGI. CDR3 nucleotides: TGTGCCAGCAGTTTAACCTGGAGAGGCAATCAGCCCCAGCATTTT. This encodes CASSLTWRGNQPQHF.

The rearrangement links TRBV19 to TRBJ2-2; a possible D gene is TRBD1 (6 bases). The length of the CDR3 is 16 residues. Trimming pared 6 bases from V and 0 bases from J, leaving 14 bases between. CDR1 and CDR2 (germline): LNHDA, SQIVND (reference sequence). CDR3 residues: CASSKQQGTNTGELFF. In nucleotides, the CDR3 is TGTGCCAGTAGCAAACAACAGGGAACGAACACCGGGGAGCTGTTTTTT.

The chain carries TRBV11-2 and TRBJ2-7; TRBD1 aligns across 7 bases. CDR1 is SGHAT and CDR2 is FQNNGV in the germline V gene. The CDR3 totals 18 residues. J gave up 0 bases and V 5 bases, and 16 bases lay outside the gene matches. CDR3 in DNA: TGTGCCAGCAGCAGGGGACAGTTCGGAATGTCGAGCTCCTACGAGCAGTACGTC. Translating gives CASSRGQFGMSSSYEQYV.

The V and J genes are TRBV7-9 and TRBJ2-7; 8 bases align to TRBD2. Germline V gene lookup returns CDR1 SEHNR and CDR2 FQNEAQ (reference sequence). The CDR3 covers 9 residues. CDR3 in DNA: TGTGCCAGCAGCTTACGGGAGGGCGTC. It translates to CASSLREGV.

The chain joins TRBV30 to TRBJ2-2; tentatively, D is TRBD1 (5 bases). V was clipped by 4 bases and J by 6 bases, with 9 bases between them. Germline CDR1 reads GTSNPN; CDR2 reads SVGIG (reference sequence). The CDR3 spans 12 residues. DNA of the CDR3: TGTGCCTGGACCCTGACAGCCGGGGAGCTGTTTTTT. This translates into CAWTLTAGELFF.

The CDR3 DNA reads as TGTGCCAGCAGCCTCGGACAGGGGGCGGATGAAAAACTGTTTTTT. This gives the protein CASSLGQGADEKLFF. The chain employs TRBV11-3 and TRBJ1-4, with 11 bases matching TRBD1. With V trimmed by 5 bases and J by 6 bases, 5 bases remained unmatched. Germline assignment: CDR1 SGHNT and CDR2 YENEEA. This CDR3 spans 15 amino acids.